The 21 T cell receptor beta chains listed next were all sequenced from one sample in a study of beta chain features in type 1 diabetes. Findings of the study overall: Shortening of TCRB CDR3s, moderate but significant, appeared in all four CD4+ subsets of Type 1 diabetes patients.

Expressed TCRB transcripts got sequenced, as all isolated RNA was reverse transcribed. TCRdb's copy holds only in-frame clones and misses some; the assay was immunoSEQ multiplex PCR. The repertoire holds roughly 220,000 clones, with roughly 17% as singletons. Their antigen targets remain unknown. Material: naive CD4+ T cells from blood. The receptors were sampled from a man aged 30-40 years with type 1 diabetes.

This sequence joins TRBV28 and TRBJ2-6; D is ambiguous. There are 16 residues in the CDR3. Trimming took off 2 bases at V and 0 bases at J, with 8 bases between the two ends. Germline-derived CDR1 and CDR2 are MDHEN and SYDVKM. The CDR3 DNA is TGTGCCAGCAGTTTAACAGACTCCTCTGGGGCCAACGTCCTGACTTTC. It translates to CASSLTDSSGANVLTF.

The CDR3 DNA is TGTGCCAGCTCACCGGGCCCTGGCGGGGCTAACTATGGCTACACCTTC. As protein: CASSPGPGGANYGYTF. The chain joins TRBV18 to TRBJ1-2; no clear D gene. Germline CDR1 reads KGHSH; CDR2 reads LQKENI. Trimming took 3 bases from V and 0 from J, leaving 14 bases between them. This CDR3 region has 16 residues.

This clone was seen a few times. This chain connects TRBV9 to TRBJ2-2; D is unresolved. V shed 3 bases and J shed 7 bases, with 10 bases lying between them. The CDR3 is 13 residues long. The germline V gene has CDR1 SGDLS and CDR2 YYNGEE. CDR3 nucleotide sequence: TGTGCCAGCAGCGCCCGAGTCGACGGGGAGCTGTTTTTT. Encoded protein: CASSARVDGELFF.

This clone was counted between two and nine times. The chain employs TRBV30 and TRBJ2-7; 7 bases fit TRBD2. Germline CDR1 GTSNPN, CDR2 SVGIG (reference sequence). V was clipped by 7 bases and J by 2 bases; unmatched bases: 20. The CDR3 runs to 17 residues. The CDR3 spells CASSKGPAGRIAYEQYF. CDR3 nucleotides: TGTGCCTCCTCCAAAGGGCCAGCGGGACGAATAGCCTACGAGCAGTACTTC.

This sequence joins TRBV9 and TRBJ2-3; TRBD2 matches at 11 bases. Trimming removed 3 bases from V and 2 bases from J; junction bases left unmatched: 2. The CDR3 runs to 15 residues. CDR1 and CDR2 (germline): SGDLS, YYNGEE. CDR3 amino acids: CASSAGLADTDTQYF. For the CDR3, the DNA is TGTGCCAGCAGCGCGGGACTAGCGGACACAGATACGCAGTATTTT.

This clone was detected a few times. CDR3: CASSRAGISYNEQFF. The DNA of the CDR3 is TGTGCCAGCAGCCGAGCGGGAATCTCCTACAATGAGCAGTTCTTC. This sequence joins TRBV7-9 and TRBJ2-1, with 7 bases fitting TRBD2. This CDR3 comprises 15 residues. The V gene end was trimmed by 5 bases and the J gene end by 0 bases; junction bases not matched to a gene: 4. Germline V lookup: CDR1 SEHNR, CDR2 FQNEAQ (reference sequence). The full variable domain, completed using reference TRBV7-9 and TRBJ2-1, is DTGVSQNPRHKITKRGQNVTFRCDPISEHNRLYWYRQTLGQGPEFLTYFQNEAQLEKSRLLSDRFSAERPKGSFSTLEIQRTEQGDSAMYLCASSRAGISYNEQFFGPGTRLTVL.

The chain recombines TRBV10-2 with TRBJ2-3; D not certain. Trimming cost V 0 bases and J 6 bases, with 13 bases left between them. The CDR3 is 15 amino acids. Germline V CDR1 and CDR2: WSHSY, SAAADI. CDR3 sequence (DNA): TGCGCCAGCAGTGAGTCATTCAGCCTTTTGGATACGCAGTATTTT. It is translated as CASSESFSLLDTQYF.

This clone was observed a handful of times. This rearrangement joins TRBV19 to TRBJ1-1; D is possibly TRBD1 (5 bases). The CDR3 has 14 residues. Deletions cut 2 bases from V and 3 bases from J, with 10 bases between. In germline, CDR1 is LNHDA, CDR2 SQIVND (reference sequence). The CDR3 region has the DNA TGTGCCAGTAGTATACGGGGCTCGTACACTGAAGCTTTCTTT. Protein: CASSIRGSYTEAFF.

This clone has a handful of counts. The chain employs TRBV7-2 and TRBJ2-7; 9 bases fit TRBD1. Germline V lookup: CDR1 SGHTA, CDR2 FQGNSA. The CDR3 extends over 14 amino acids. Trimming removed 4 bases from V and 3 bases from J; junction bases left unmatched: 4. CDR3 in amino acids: CASSWTGVSYEQYF. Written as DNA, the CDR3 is TGTGCCAGCAGCTGGACAGGGGTTAGCTACGAGCAGTACTTC.

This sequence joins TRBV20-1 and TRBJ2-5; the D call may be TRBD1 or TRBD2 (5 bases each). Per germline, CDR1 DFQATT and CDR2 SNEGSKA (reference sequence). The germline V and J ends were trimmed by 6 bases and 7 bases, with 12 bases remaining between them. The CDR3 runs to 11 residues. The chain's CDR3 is CSAARGGTQYF. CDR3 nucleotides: TGCAGTGCAGCTCGGGGCGGGACCCAGTACTTC.

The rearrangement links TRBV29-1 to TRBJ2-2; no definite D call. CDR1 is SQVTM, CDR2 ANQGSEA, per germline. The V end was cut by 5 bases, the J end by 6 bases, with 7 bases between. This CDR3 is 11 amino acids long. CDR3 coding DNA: TGCAGCGTTTCCCGGGCCGGGGAGCTGTTTTTT. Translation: CSVSRAGELFF.

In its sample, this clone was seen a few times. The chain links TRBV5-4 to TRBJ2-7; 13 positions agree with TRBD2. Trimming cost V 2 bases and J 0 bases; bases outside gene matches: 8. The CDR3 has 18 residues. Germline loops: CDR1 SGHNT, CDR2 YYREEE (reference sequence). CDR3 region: CASSFRRTSGRSSYEQYF. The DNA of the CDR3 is TGTGCCAGCAGCTTTCGGAGGACTAGCGGGAGAAGCTCCTACGAGCAGTACTTC. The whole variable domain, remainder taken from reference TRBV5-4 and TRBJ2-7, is ETGVTQSPTHLIKTRGQQVTLRCSSQSGHNTVSWYQQALGQGPQFIFQYYREEENGRGNFPPRFSGLQFPNYSSELNVNALELDDSALYLCASSFRRTSGRSSYEQYFGPGTRLTVT.

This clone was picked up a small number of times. CDR3 in amino acids: CASTGIGMNTGELFF. CDR3 DNA sequence: TGTGCCAGCACGGGGATTGGGATGAACACCGGGGAGCTGTTTTTT. The rearrangement uses TRBV2 and TRBJ2-2; possible D gene TRBD2, 5 bases. V lost 7 bases, J lost 1 base, and 13 bases lay in between. CDR3 size: 15 residues. Per the germline V gene, CDR1 is SNHLY and CDR2 is FYNNEI.

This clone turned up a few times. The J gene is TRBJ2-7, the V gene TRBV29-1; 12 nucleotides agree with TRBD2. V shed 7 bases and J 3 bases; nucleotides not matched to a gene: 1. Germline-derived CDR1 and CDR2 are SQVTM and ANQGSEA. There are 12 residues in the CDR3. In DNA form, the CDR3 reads TGCAGCGCGACTAGCGGGAGCTACGAGCAGTACTTC. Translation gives CSATSGSYEQYF.

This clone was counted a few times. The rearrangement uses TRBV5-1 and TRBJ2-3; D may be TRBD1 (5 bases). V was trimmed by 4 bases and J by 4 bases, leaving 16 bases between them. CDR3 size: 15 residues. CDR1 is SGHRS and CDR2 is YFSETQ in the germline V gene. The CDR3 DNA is TGCGCCAGCAGCGATGGATGGGGCGGCGCAGATACGCAGTATTTT. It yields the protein CASSDGWGGADTQYF.

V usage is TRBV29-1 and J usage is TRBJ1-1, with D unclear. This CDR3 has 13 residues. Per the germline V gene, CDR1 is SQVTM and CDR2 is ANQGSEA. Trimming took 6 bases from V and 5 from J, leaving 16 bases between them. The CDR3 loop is CSVHGLSKTEAFF. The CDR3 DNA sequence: TGCAGCGTGCACGGGTTATCGAAGACTGAAGCTTTCTTT.

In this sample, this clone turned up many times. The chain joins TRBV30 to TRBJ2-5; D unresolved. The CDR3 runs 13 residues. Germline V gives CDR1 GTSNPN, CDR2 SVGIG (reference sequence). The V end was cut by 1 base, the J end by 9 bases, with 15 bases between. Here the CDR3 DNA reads TGTGCCTGGAGTGGCGCCGTCCCCGTGGCCCAGTACTTC. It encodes CAWSGAVPVAQYF. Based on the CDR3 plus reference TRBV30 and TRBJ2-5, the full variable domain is SQTIHQWPATLVQPVGSPLSLECTVEGTSNPNLYWYRQAAGRGLQLLFYSVGIGQISSEVPQNLSASRPQDRQFILSSKKLLLSDSGFYLCAWSGAVPVAQYFGPGTRLLVL.

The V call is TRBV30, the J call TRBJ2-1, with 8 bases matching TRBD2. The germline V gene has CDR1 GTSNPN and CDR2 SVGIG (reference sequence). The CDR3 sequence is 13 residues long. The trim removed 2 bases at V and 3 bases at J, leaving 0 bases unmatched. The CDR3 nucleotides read TGTGCCTGGAGTACTAGCGGCTACAATGAGCAGTTCTTC. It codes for CAWSTSGYNEQFF.

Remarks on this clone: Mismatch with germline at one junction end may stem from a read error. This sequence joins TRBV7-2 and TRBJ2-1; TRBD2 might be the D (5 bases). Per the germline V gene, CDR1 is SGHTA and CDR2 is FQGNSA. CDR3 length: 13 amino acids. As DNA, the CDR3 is TGTGCCAGCGGCTTGAGGGAAACGGGTGAGCAGTTCTTC. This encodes CASGLRETGEQFF.

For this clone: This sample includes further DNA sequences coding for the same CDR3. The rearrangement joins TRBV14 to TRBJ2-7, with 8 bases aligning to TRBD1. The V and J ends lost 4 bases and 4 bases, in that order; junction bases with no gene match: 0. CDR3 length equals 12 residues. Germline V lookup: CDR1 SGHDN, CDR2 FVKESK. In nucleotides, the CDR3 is TGTGCCAGCAGCCGACAGGGGTACGAGCAGTACTTC. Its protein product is CASSRQGYEQYF. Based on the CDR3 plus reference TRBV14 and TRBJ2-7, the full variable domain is EAGVTQFPSHSVIEKGQTVTLRCDPISGHDNLYWYRRVMGKEIKFLLHFVKESKQDESGMPNNRFLAERTGGTYSTLKVQPAELEDSGVYFCASSRQGYEQYFGPGTRLTVT.

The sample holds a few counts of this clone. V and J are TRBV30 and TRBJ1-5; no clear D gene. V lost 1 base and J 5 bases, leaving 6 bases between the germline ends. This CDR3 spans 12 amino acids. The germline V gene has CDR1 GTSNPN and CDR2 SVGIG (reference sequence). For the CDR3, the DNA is TGTGCCTGGAGTGATAGGCATCAGCCCCAGCATTTT. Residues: CAWSDRHQPQHF.